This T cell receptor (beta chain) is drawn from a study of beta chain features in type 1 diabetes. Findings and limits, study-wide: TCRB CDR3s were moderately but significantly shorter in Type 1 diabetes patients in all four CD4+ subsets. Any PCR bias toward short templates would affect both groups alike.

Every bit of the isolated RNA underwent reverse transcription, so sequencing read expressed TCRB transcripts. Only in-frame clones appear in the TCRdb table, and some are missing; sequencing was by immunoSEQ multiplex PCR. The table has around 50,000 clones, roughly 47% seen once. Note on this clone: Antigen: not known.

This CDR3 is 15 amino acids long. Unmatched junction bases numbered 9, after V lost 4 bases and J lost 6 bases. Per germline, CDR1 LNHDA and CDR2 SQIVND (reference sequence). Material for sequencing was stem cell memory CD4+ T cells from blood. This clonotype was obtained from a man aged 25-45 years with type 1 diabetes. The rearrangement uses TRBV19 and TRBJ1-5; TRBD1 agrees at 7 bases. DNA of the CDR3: TGTGCCAGTAGTAAGGACGACAGGGCCATTCAGCCCCAGCATTTT. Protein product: CASSKDDRAIQPQHF.